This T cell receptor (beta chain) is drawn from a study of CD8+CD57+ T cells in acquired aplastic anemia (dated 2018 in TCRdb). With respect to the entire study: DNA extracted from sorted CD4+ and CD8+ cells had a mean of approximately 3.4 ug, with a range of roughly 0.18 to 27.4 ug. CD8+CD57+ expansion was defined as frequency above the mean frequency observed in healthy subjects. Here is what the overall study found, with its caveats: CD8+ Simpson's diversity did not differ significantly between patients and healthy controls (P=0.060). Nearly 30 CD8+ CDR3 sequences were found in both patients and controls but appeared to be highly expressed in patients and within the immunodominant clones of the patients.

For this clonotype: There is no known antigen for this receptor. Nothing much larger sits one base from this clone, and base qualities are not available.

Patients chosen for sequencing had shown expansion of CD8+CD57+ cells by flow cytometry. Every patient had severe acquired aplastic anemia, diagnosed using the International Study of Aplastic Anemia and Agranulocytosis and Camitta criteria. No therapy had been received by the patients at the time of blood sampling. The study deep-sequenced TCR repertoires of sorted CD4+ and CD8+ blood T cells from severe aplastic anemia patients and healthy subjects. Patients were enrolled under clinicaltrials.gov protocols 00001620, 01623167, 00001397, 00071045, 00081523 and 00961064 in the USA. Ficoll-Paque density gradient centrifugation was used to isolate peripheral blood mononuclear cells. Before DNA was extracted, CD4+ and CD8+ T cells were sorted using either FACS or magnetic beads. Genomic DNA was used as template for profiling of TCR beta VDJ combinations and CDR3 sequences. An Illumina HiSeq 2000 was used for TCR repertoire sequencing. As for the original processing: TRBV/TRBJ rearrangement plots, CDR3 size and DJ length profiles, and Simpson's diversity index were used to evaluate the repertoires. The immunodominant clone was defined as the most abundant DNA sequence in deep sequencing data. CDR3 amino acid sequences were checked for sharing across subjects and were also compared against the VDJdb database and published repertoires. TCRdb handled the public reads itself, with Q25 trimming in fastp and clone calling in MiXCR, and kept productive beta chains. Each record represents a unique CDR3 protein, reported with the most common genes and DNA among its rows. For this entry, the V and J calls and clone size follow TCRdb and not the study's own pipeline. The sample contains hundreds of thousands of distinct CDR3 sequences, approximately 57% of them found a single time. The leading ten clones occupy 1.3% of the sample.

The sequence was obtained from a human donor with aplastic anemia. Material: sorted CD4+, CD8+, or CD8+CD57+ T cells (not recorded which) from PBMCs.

The DNA sequence reads TGTGCCAGCAGCGTGACAGCCGGGACACCCGGCGACGAGCAGTACTTC. The translation is CASSVTAGTPGDEQYF. Here the chain combines TRBV6-1 and TRBJ2-7; the D gene is possibly TRBD1, with 6 bases matching. The CDR3 spans 16 residues, from the cysteine through the phenylalanine. Just CDR3 DNA is preserved here, 48 bases in frame from base 1. The junction shows trimming of 6 bases on V and 5 bases on J, plus 23 bases between the germline ends. Taken from the germline V gene, the CDR1 and CDR2 loops are MNHNS and SASEGT.